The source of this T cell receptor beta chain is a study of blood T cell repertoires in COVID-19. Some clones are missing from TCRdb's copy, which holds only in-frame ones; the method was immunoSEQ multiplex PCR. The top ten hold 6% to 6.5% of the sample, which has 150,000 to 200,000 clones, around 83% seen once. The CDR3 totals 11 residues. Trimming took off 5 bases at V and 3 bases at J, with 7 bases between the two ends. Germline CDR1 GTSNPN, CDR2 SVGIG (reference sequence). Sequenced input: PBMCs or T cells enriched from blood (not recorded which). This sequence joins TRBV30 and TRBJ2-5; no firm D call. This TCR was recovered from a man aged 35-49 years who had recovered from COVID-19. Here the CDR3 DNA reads TGTGCCTGGGGACGGGAAGAGACCCAGTACTTC. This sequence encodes CAWGREETQYF.